A selection of T cell receptor beta chains follows, all from one sample in a study of CD8 T cells in Susac syndrome. TCRdb re-called the immunoSEQ multiplex PCR reads through MiXCR, storing one row per CDR3 protein. In the table there are more than 150,000 distinct CDR3 sequences, under 97% of which are singletons. The sequenced sample was CD4+ T cells from PBMCs. These receptors came from a human donor with Susac syndrome. CDR3s include the opening cysteine and the closing phenylalanine or tryptophan.

j_call	v_call	cdr3_aa
TRBJ1-2	TRBV10-3	CAIGEGANYGYTF
TRBJ2-1	TRBV10-3	CAISVSSSGVYNEQFF
TRBJ1-6	TRBV5-1	CASSLGGAHNRDNSPLHF
TRBJ1-1	TRBV5-1	CASVDTGANTEAFF
TRBJ1-6	TRBV30	CAWSATGGYNSPLHF
TRBJ1-3	TRBV30	CAWRTQGTGNTIYF
TRBJ1-6	TRBV6-1	CASTAVTDNSPLHF
TRBJ2-7	TRBV3-1	CASSQRAYEQYF
TRBJ2-5	TRBV7-2	CASSLQRGGGQETQYF
TRBJ1-2	TRBV7-2	CASSLGSRVYGYTF
TRBJ1-3	TRBV13	CASSPTGTRTDTIYF